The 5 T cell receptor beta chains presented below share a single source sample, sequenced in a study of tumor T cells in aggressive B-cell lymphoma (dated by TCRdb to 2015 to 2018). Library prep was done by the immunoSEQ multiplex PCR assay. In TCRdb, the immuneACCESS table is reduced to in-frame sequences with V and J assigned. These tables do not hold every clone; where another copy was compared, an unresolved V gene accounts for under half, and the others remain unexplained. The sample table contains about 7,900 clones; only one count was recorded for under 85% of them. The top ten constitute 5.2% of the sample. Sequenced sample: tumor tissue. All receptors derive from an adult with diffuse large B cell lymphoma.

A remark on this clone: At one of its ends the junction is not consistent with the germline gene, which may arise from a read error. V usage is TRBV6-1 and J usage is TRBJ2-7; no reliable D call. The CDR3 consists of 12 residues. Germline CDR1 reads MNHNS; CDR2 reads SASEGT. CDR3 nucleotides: TGTGCTAGCAGTGTCCGTACCTACGAGCAGTACTTC. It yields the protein CASSVRTYEQYF.

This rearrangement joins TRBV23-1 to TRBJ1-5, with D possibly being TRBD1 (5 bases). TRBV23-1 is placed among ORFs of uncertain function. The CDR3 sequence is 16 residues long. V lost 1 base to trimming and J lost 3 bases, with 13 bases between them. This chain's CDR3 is CASSQLQALFNQPQHF. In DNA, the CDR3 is TGCGCCAGCAGTCAATTACAGGCTCTCTTCAATCAGCCCCAGCATTTT.

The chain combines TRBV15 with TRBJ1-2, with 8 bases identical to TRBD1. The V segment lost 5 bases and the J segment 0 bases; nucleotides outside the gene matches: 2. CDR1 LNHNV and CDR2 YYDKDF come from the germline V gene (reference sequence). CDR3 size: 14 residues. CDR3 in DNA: TGTGCCACCAGCGGGGACAGGACTAACTATGGCTACACCTTC. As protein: CATSGDRTNYGYTF.

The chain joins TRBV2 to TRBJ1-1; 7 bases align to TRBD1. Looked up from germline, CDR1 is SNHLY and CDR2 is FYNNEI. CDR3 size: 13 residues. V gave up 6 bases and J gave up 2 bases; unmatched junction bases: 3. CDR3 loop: CASRTGLNTEAFF. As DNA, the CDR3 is TGTGCCAGCAGGACAGGGCTAAACACTGAAGCTTTCTTT.

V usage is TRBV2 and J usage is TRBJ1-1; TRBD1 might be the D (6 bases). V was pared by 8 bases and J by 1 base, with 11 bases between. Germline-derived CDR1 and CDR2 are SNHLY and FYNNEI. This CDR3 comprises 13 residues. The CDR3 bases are TGTGCCAGCCAAGGACAGAGGAACACTGAAGCTTTCTTT. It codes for CASQGQRNTEAFF.